These 16 T cell receptor beta chains were sequenced from one sample in a study of blood T cell repertoires in COVID-19. Assay: immunoSEQ multiplex PCR; the TCRdb copy retains only in-frame clones and omits some. The sample includes just over 150,000 clones, about 93% of them seen just once. Sequencing was performed on peripheral blood. The receptors originated from a woman aged 50 to 60 with acute or convalescent COVID-19.

The rearrangement uses TRBV10-3 and TRBJ2-2, with 10 bases fitting TRBD2. The CDR3 sequence is 17 residues long. With V trimmed by 6 bases and J by 3 bases, 10 bases remained unmatched. Per germline, CDR1 ENHRY and CDR2 SYGVKD. The CDR3 DNA sequence: TGTGCCATCAGGCCCGCTAGCGGGGGTTTTGACACCGGGGAGCTGTTTTTT. The encoded protein is CAIRPASGGFDTGELFF.

The rearrangement joins TRBV30 to TRBJ1-1; TRBD1 matches at 7 bases. V lost 0 bases and J lost 10; bases outside the gene matches: 8. In germline, CDR1 is GTSNPN, CDR2 SVGIG (reference sequence). The CDR3 length is 13 residues. CDR3 sequence: CAWSVQQGLGAFF. The DNA of the CDR3 is TGTGCCTGGAGTGTACAACAGGGGTTGGGAGCTTTCTTT.

DNA of the CDR3: TGTGCCAGCAGCCCAGGGGGTCTCATCCTCAACTATGGCTACACCTTC. It encodes CASSPGGLILNYGYTF. The chain employs TRBV6-2 or TRBV6-3 and TRBJ1-2; 7 nucleotides match TRBD1. The CDR3 sequence is 16 residues long. J was trimmed by 2 bases and V by 6 bases; bases with no gene match: 12. CDR1 and CDR2 from the germline V gene are MNHEY and SVGEGT.

The gene calls are TRBV18 and TRBJ2-7; possible D gene TRBD2, 6 bases. V shed 3 bases and J shed 0 bases, with 12 bases lying between them. Germline CDR1 reads KGHSH; CDR2 reads LQKENI. This CDR3 region has 15 residues. The CDR3 DNA is TGTGCCAGCTCACCCGGGGCGGGATCCTCCTACGAGCAGTACTTC. Translated, it gives CASSPGAGSSYEQYF.

The chain carries TRBV2 and TRBJ1-1; no clear D. This CDR3 spans 13 amino acids. Germline V lookup: CDR1 SNHLY, CDR2 FYNNEI. Trimming pared 4 bases from V and 5 bases from J, leaving 11 bases between. Here the CDR3 reads CASSGRVWTEAFF. The CDR3, as DNA: TGTGCCAGCAGTGGGAGGGTTTGGACTGAAGCTTTCTTT.

The CDR3 sequence: CASSRQGPTEAFF. The DNA for the CDR3 is TGTGCCAGCAGCAGACAGGGTCCCACTGAAGCTTTCTTT. The rearrangement uses TRBV6-6 and TRBJ1-1; 7 nucleotides agree with TRBD1. CDR1 and CDR2 (germline): MNHNY, SVGAGI (reference sequence). The ends lost 6 bases at V and 4 bases at J; junction bases unmatched: 5. This CDR3 spans 13 amino acids.

The chain is built from TRBV15 and TRBJ1-1, with D unclear. This CDR3 contains 16 residues. With 1 base removed from V and 1 base from J, the gap between germline ends came to 13 bases. Per germline, CDR1 LNHNV and CDR2 YYDKDF (reference sequence). CDR3 residues: CATSRGKGSGNTEAFF. CDR3 in DNA: TGTGCCACCAGCAGAGGAAAAGGGAGTGGGAACACTGAAGCTTTCTTT.

The rearrangement uses TRBV10-3 and TRBJ2-2, with TRBD2 as a possible D gene (6 bases). This CDR3 contains 17 residues. CDR1 is ENHRY and CDR2 is SYGVKD in the germline V gene. V shed 7 bases and J shed 3 bases, with 21 bases lying between them. The CDR3 here is CAITSNPGLRDTGELFF. Here the CDR3 DNA reads TGTGCCATCACCAGTAACCCGGGACTCCGAGACACCGGGGAGCTGTTTTTT.

This clone was seen a handful of times. CDR3 coding DNA: TGTGCCAGTAGTATAGACCGGGACAGGGGGCGAGTGAGCAATCAGCCCCAGCATTTT. Protein product: CASSIDRDRGRVSNQPQHF. J is TRBJ1-5 and V is TRBV19, with 12 nucleotides matching TRBD1. The CDR3 covers 19 residues. V lost 0 bases to trimming and J lost 1 base; unmatched junction nucleotides: 7. CDR1 and CDR2 (germline): LNHDA, SQIVND (reference sequence).

The chain carries TRBV6-5 and TRBJ2-7; possible D gene TRBD1, 5 bases. The germline CDR1 and CDR2 sequences are MNHEY and SVGAGI. The CDR3 length is 13 residues. The germline V and J ends were trimmed by 7 bases and 0 bases, with 10 bases remaining between them. The CDR3 region has the DNA TGTGCCAGCACGACAGTATACTCCTACGAGCAGTACTTC. Its protein is CASTTVYSYEQYF.

The rearrangement links TRBV3-1 (or the pseudogene TRBV3-2) to TRBJ1-1; D not certain. The CDR3 contains 13 residues. Trimming shortened V by 1 base and J by 10 bases, and 13 bases separated the two germline ends. Germline CDR1 LGHDT, CDR2 YNNKEL (reference sequence). CDR3 residues: CASSQVSGGVAFF. The CDR3 region has the DNA TGTGCCAGCAGCCAAGTCAGTGGAGGCGTAGCTTTCTTT.

The chain employs TRBV3-1 (or the pseudogene TRBV3-2) and TRBJ1-2; possibly TRBD1 for D (5 bases). Trimming took 0 bases from V and 2 from J, leaving 7 bases between them. CDR1 LGHDT and CDR2 YNNKEL come from the germline V gene (reference sequence). This CDR3 contains 14 residues. The CDR3 spells CASSQERGNYGYTF. In DNA, the CDR3 is TGTGCCAGCAGCCAAGAACGGGGGAACTATGGCTACACCTTC.

The chain is built from TRBV6-5 and TRBJ1-6; 7 bases are a match to TRBD1. The length of the CDR3 is 15 residues. CDR1 is MNHEY and CDR2 is SVGAGI in the germline V gene. Trimming took 8 bases from V and 7 from J; bases not matched to a gene: 11. DNA for the CDR3: TGTGCCAGCCGACTAGAGGGGGCGCGGAATTCACCCCTCCACTTT. This translates into CASRLEGARNSPLHF.

The chain is built from TRBV7-9 and TRBJ1-1, with a possible D match to TRBD1 (5 bases). Trimming pared 5 bases from V and 8 bases from J, leaving 15 bases between. Germline V gene data show CDR1 as SEHNR and CDR2 as FQNEAQ (reference sequence). The CDR3 length is 13 residues. CDR3 bases: TGTGCCAGCAGCCCCCCCGCCGGGGGGGAAGCTTTCTTT. Protein product: CASSPPAGGEAFF.

The CDR3 DNA reads as TGTGCCAGCAGCTTAGAACAGGGAGTAGGTAGAGCTTTCTTT. It yields the protein CASSLEQGVGRAFF. J is TRBJ1-1 and V is TRBV7-6; a weak D match, TRBD1 (6 bases). Trimming took off 1 base at V and 10 bases at J, with 16 bases between the two ends. The CDR3 is 14 residues long. CDR1 and CDR2 from the germline V gene are SGHVS and FNYEAQ.

The chain has TRBV6-5 and TRBJ2-3; TRBD1 agrees at 9 bases. Germline assignment: CDR1 MNHEY and CDR2 SVGAGI. This CDR3 has 15 residues. V lost 8 bases and J lost 6; bases outside the gene matches: 12. CDR3 loop: CASRRWTGVTDTQYF. CDR3 DNA sequence: TGTGCCAGCCGCCGATGGACAGGGGTCACGGATACGCAGTATTTT.